The sequence of this TCR beta chain was determined in a study of cytomegalovirus exposure and HLA in healthy donors. Remarks on this clone: What it binds is not known.

The CDR3 is made up of 15 amino acids. Germline assignment: CDR1 MNHEY and CDR2 SVGAGI. V was clipped by 0 bases and J by 3 bases, with 8 bases between them. Every donor was a healthy person donating bone marrow. In the PCR, 60 Vbeta and 13 Jbeta primers were used. In the authors' methods: In a later analysis, the count reached about 80 million unique TCR beta chains, with 10 million to 14 million shared. Profiling relied on immunoSEQ multiplex PCR, and the TCRdb table lists in-frame clones only, not all of them. V, J and clone size are those of that table, while D and trimming were read from the DNA. This table holds about 190,000 clones, about four fifths found once. Regarding the study as a whole: Many donors shared some public TCRs, even though most TCR sequences were rare. Several V segments, TRBV6-2 and TRBV6-3 among them, could not be told apart and were dropped.

The sequencing sample was made of PBMCs. The gene calls are TRBV6-5 and TRBJ2-2; no firm D call. The receptor comes from a man between 40 and 49 years old in good health and CMV-seropositive. The CDR3 region is CASSYSSPYTGELFF. The CDR3 bases are TGTGCCAGCAGTTACTCGAGCCCATACACCGGGGAGCTGTTTTTT.